This is a list of T cell receptor beta chains from one sample in a study of T cell repertoires in cytomegalovirus infection. MiXCR was run by TCRdb on the reads, yielding one entry per CDR3 protein. The repertoire holds 680,000 or so distinct CDR3 sequences, with 35% to 45% as singletons. The sequencing input was PBMCs. These receptors came from a human donor in good health (CMV status not recorded). Some clones in this sample may be carry-over from other donors' samples. The CDR3 runs from the conserved cysteine through the conserved F or W. The D gene is left open where the match is weak. Some rows have no size entry. The others give once, few or many, or a class for an expanded clone.

v_gene	j_gene	d_gene	abundance	CDR3aa	CDR3nt
TRBV6-1	TRBJ1-5	.	.	CASSDPRGWAGNQPQHF	TGTGCCAGCAGCGACCCCAGGGGCTGGGCCGGCAATCAGCCCCAGCATTTT
TRBV6-1	TRBJ1-5	.	.	CASIEVGVWPEPRPQHF	TGTGCCAGCATTGAAGTAGGAGTTTGGCCTGAACCTAGGCCCCAGCATTTT
TRBV5-1	TRBJ1-2	.	.	CASSLYGDLSYGYTF	TGCGCCAGCAGCTTGTATGGGGACCTATCCTATGGCTACACCTTC
TRBV29-1	TRBJ2-3	TRBD2	.	CSAEAGVSTDTQYF	TGCAGCGCCGAAGCGGGAGTCAGCACAGATACGCAGTATTTT
TRBV4-1	TRBJ1-4	.	.	CASSQDGLVAANEKLFF	TGCGCCAGCAGCCAAGATGGTCTGGTTGCGGCTAATGAAAAACTGTTTTTT
TRBV15	TRBJ2-7	TRBD2	.	CATSRTTSGPSYEQYF	TGTGCCACCAGCAGAACGACTAGCGGGCCGTCCTACGAGCAGTACTTC
TRBV19	TRBJ1-4	.	.	CASSTRTRPLNEKLFF	TGTGCCAGTAGTACCCGAACCCGGCCGCTCAATGAAAAACTGTTTTTT
TRBV6-1	TRBJ2-2	TRBD1	.	CASISYPPGTGNTGELFF	TGTGCCAGCATTAGTTATCCACCCGGGACAGGGAACACCGGGGAGCTGTTTTTT
TRBV7-2	TRBJ1-5	.	.	CASSPAGGLGQPQHF	TGTGCCAGCAGCCCAGCGGGGGGTTTGGGTCAGCCCCAGCATTTT
TRBV6-1	TRBJ2-5	TRBD1	many	CASSGKGQAQETQYF	TGTGCCAGCAGCGGGAAGGGACAGGCGCAAGAGACCCAGTACTTC
TRBV6-1	TRBJ1-2	.	few	CASSDFLFRGGDGYTF	TGTGCCAGCAGTGATTTTTTGTTCAGGGGAGGCGATGGCTACACCTTC
TRBV7-2	TRBJ2-1	.	few	CASSWGRERLFEQFF	TGTGCCAGCAGCTGGGGGCGGGAGAGGCTATTTGAGCAGTTCTTC
TRBV7-3	TRBJ2-7	.	few	CASSLYGRAEQYF	TGTGCCAGCAGCTTATACGGTAGGGCCGAGCAGTACTTC
TRBV7-9	TRBJ1-5	.	many	CASSRLSNQPQHF	TGTGCCAGTAGTAGGCTCAGCAATCAGCCCCAGCATTTT
TRBV19	TRBJ1-2	.	.	CASSIGSGAYGYTF	TGTGCCAGTAGTATAGGTTCAGGGGCCTACGGCTACACCTTC
TRBV28	TRBJ1-6	TRBD1	few	CASSRLQGGNSPLHF	TGTGCCAGCAGTCGACTACAGGGGGGGAATTCACCCCTCCACTTT
TRBV6-6	TRBJ2-7	.	.	CASSLYFDRWDYEQYF	TGTGCCAGCAGCTTATATTTTGACAGGTGGGACTACGAGCAGTACTTC
TRBV14	TRBJ2-3	TRBD1	.	CASSQEGQGDFTDTQYF	TGTGCCAGCAGCCAAGAAGGACAGGGAGACTTCACAGATACGCAGTATTTT
TRBV28	TRBJ2-3	.	.	CASSLYQGEADTQYF	TGTGCCAGCAGTTTATACCAGGGGGAGGCAGATACGCAGTATTTT
TRBV10-1	TRBJ1-2	TRBD1	many	CASSESGTADGYTF	TGCGCCAGCAGTGAGTCCGGGACAGCCGATGGCTACACCTTC
TRBV25-1	TRBJ1-1	.	few	CASSESIGRRTEAFF	TGTGCCAGCAGTGAATCGATCGGCAGGAGGACTGAAGCTTTCTTT
TRBV12-3/TRBV12-4	TRBJ1-1	.	few	CAASSGSSTEAFF	TGTGCCGCCAGCAGTGGGAGTAGTACTGAAGCTTTCTTT
TRBV9	TRBJ2-7	.	.	CASSVGGEPSYEQYF	TGTGCCAGCAGCGTAGGGGGGGAGCCCTCCTACGAGCAGTACTTC
TRBV11-2	TRBJ2-7	.	once	CASSLEGSRSKAAYEQYF	TGTGCCAGCAGCTTAGAGGGTAGCAGGAGCAAGGCCGCCTACGAGCAGTACTTC
TRBV27	TRBJ2-1	.	few	CASSFFRDPLSNEQFF	TGTGCCAGCAGTTTCTTTCGGGACCCGCTCTCGAATGAGCAGTTCTTC
TRBV7-9	TRBJ1-1	TRBD1	many	CASSLGQGNEAFF	TGTGCCAGCAGCTTGGGACAGGGAAATGAAGCTTTCTTT
TRBV15	TRBJ1-1	.	.	CATSRHKSGAEAFF	TGTGCCACCAGCAGACATAAATCAGGGGCTGAAGCTTTCTTT
TRBV5-1	TRBJ1-2	TRBD1	.	CASSTGTGSNYGYTF	TGCGCCAGCAGCACCGGGACAGGGAGTAACTATGGCTACACCTTC
TRBV10-3	TRBJ2-7	.	few	CASRSDYRDEQYF	TGTGCCAGTCGGTCGGACTACAGGGACGAGCAGTACTTC
TRBV7-9	TRBJ1-2	.	.	CASSPTGQGLYGYTF	TGTGCCAGCAGCCCGACCGGGCAGGGCCTCTATGGCTACACCTTC
TRBV7-9	TRBJ1-2	.	.	CASSERTNYGYTF	TGTGCCAGCAGCGAACGGACTAACTATGGCTACACCTTC
TRBV20-1	TRBJ2-7	.	.	CSARALRGPYEQYF	TGCAGTGCTAGAGCCCTCCGGGGCCCATACGAGCAGTACTTC
TRBV7-2	TRBJ2-3	TRBD2	.	CASSLVLAGGVADTQYF	TGTGCCAGCAGCTTAGTTCTAGCGGGGGGAGTTGCAGATACGCAGTATTTT
TRBV29-1	TRBJ1-1	.	.	CSVTGAPDTEAFF	TGCAGCGTTACGGGGGCGCCGGACACTGAAGCTTTCTTT
TRBV7-2	TRBJ2-1	.	few	CASSLVAREGFNEQFF	TGTGCCAGCAGCTTAGTAGCCAGGGAAGGTTTCAATGAGCAGTTCTTC
TRBV5-6	TRBJ2-3	TRBD1	few	CASSLELDRVTDTQYF	TGTGCCAGCAGCTTGGAACTGGACAGGGTAACAGATACGCAGTATTTT
TRBV12-3/TRBV12-4	TRBJ2-5	.	few	CASSLTGPGETQYF	TGTGCCAGCAGTTTAACAGGGCCGGGAGAGACCCAGTACTTC
TRBV6-6	TRBJ2-6	.	few	CASSEALIASGANVLTF	TGTGCCAGCAGTGAGGCATTGATCGCCTCTGGGGCCAACGTCCTGACTTTC
TRBV7-9	TRBJ2-3	TRBD1	few	CASSPPRTTGTGYTDTQYF	TGTGCCAGCAGCCCCCCGCGTACGACCGGGACAGGATACACAGATACGCAGTATTTT
TRBV5-5	TRBJ2-5	.	.	CASTLGRYQETQYF	TGTGCCAGCACCCTTGGACGCTACCAAGAGACCCAGTACTTC
TRBV28	TRBJ2-7	.	.	CASSPLDSVPYEQYF	TGTGCCAGCAGCCCCTTGGACAGTGTGCCCTACGAGCAGTACTTC
TRBV4-2	TRBJ1-2	.	.	CASSQDLADPGWDYGYTF	TGTGCCAGCAGCCAAGATCTTGCTGACCCAGGGTGGGACTATGGCTACACCTTC
TRBV6-6	TRBJ2-1	TRBD2	few	CASSYSSSGRKRNEQFF	TGTGCCAGCAGTTACTCAAGTAGCGGGAGGAAGCGCAATGAGCAGTTCTTC
TRBV4-1	TRBJ1-1	.	many	CASSLEPIQRNTEAFF	TGCGCCAGCAGCCTCGAACCCATACAGCGGAACACTGAAGCTTTCTTT
TRBV15	TRBJ2-2	TRBD1	few	CATSRDQGARTGELFF	TGTGCCACCAGCAGAGATCAGGGGGCGCGGACCGGGGAGCTGTTTTTT
TRBV12-3/TRBV12-4	TRBJ2-5	.	many	CASSWGRPQETQYF	TGTGCCAGCAGTTGGGGACGTCCCCAAGAGACCCAGTACTTC
TRBV19	TRBJ1-5	.	few	CASSSPTRGQGQPQHF	TGTGCCAGTAGTTCACCTACCCGGGGGCAGGGGCAGCCCCAGCATTTT
TRBV28	TRBJ2-6	TRBD1	few	CASSNTGAGANVLTF	TGTGCCAGCAGTAACACAGGGGCTGGGGCCAACGTCCTGACTTTC